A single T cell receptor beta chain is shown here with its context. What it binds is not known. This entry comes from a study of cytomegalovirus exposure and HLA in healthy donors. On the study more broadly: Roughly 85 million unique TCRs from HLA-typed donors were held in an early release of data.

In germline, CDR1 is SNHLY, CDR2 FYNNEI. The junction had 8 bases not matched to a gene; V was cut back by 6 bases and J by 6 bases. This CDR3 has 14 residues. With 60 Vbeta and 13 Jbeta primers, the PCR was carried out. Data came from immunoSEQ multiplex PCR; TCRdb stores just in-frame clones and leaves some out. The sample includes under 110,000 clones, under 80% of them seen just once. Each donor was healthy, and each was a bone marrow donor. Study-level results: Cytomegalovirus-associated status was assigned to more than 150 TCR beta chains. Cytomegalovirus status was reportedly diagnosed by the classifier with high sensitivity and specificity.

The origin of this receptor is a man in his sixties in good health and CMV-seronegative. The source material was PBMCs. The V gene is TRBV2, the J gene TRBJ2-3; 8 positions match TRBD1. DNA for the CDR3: TGTGCCAGCAGCGGACAGGGTAGTATGGATACGCAGTATTTT. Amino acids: CASSGQGSMDTQYF.